A single sample is the source of the 29 T cell receptor beta chains below, sequenced in a study of T cells in tuberculosis. The protocol was immunoSEQ multiplex PCR, while the TCRdb copy is restricted to in-frame clones and leaves out a portion. This sample has tens of thousands of clones, with approximately 86% found just once. Time point defined: new active TB diagnosis, blood taken before or within 7 days of starting treatment. The specimen was PBMCs, collected at tuberculosis diagnosis. The receptor set was obtained from an adult with tuberculosis.

CDR3 sequence reads: CAWSVERWRTEAFF. DNA of the CDR3: TGTGCCTGGAGTGTCGAGAGGTGGAGGACTGAAGCTTTCTTT. The genes are TRBV30 and TRBJ1-1, with D unresolved. This CDR3 spans 14 amino acids. CDR1 and CDR2 (germline): GTSNPN, SVGIG (reference sequence). V lost 0 bases, J lost 5 bases, and 13 bases lay in between.

The chain uses TRBV7-2 and TRBJ2-1; 11 nucleotides align to TRBD2. The CDR3 spans 16 residues. Looked up from germline, CDR1 is SGHTA and CDR2 is FQGNSA. With 6 bases clipped from V and 12 bases from J, the junction kept 16 bases outside the gene matches. CDR3 amino acids: CASSRPGTSGLRGQFF. CDR3 DNA sequence: TGTGCCAGCAGTCGACCCGGGACTAGCGGTTTACGAGGGCAGTTCTTC.

The V call is TRBV5-1, the J call TRBJ1-2; D is ambiguous. Germline V gene sequence: CDR1 SGHRS, CDR2 YFSETQ. The CDR3 consists of 14 residues. V shed 0 bases and J shed 6 bases, with 12 bases lying between them. CDR3 in DNA: TGCGCCAGCAGCTTGGTAGGAGGGAGGGATGGCTACACCTTC. Its protein is CASSLVGGRDGYTF.

The chain carries TRBV7-9 and TRBJ2-1, with 8 bases lining up with TRBD2. The CDR3 is 15 amino acids. The J segment lost 4 bases and the V segment lost 5 bases, leaving 7 bases of the junction unmatched. CDR1 is SEHNR and CDR2 is FQNEAQ in the germline V gene (reference sequence). The chain's CDR3 is CASSKRGGLYNEQFF. The CDR3, as DNA: TGTGCCAGCAGCAAACGGGGGGGACTATACAATGAGCAGTTCTTC. Drawing the rest from reference TRBV7-9 and TRBJ2-1, the complete variable domain is DTGVSQNPRHKITKRGQNVTFRCDPISEHNRLYWYRQTLGQGPEFLTYFQNEAQLEKSRLLSDRFSAERPKGSFSTLEIQRTEQGDSAMYLCASSKRGGLYNEQFFGPGTRLTVL.

This clone was seen a single time. This chain links TRBV30 with TRBJ1-1; D not certain. CDR1 and CDR2 (germline): GTSNPN, SVGIG (reference sequence). The CDR3 has 15 amino acids. V was shortened by 0 bases and J by 1 base, with 12 bases between the two germline ends. The CDR3 nucleotides are TGTGCCTGGAGTGTACTCTTGGAGGGGAACACTGAAGCTTTCTTT. Protein sequence: CAWSVLLEGNTEAFF. Full variable domain (outside the CDR3, taken from reference TRBV30 and TRBJ1-1): SQTIHQWPATLVQPVGSPLSLECTVEGTSNPNLYWYRQAAGRGLQLLFYSVGIGQISSEVPQNLSASRPQDRQFILSSKKLLLSDSGFYLCAWSVLLEGNTEAFFGQGTRLTVV.

This CDR3 is CASSPRPPGLAGGNEQFF. DNA of the CDR3: TGTGCCAGCAGTCCGCGCCCGCCGGGACTAGCGGGAGGAAATGAGCAGTTCTTC. This chain links TRBV27 with TRBJ2-1; 15 nucleotides agree with TRBD2. Losses at the gene ends were 5 bases for V and 7 bases for J; bases not matched to a gene: 12. There are 18 residues in the CDR3. Germline CDR1 reads MNHEY; CDR2 reads SMNVEV (reference sequence).

The V call is TRBV7-9, the J call TRBJ2-3; TRBD2 agrees at 9 bases. Germline V lookup: CDR1 SEHNR, CDR2 FQNEAQ (reference sequence). This CDR3 has 15 residues. V dropped 1 base and J dropped 4; count of bases not matched to a gene: 3. The CDR3 is CASSLVAGAPDTQYF. As DNA, the CDR3 is TGTGCCAGCAGCTTAGTAGCGGGGGCCCCAGATACGCAGTATTTT.

This sequence joins TRBV9 and TRBJ2-7; no reliable D call. Trimming stripped 0 bases from V and 4 bases from J, with 14 bases between. The CDR3 contains 15 residues. Germline V CDR1 and CDR2: SGDLS, YYNGEE. The CDR3 DNA sequence: TGTGCCAGCAGCGTAGGCGGCCAAAAACGGTACGAGCAGTACTTC. This translates into CASSVGGQKRYEQYF.

The V call is TRBV10-3, the J call TRBJ1-1; a possible D gene is TRBD1 (5 bases). CDR1 and CDR2 from the germline V gene are ENHRY and SYGVKD. This CDR3 has 12 residues. Between the trimmed V and J ends, which lost 7 bases and 1 base, there was a span of 7 bases. The CDR3 spells CAINDRNTEAFF. The CDR3 DNA is TGTGCCATCAATGACAGGAACACTGAAGCTTTCTTT.

The chain has TRBV5-6 and TRBJ1-5; D might be TRBD1 (6 bases). V lost 3 bases to trimming and J lost 6 bases, with 16 bases between them. CDR1 and CDR2 from the germline V gene are SGHDT and YYEEEE. CDR3 length equals 15 residues. CDR3 amino acids: CASSYGGGKCQPQHF. Written as DNA, the CDR3 is TGTGCCAGCAGCTACGGGGGGGGCAAGTGTCAGCCCCAGCATTTT.

The genes are TRBV5-5 and TRBJ1-2; 9 bases match TRBD1. The CDR3 contains 15 residues. Germline CDR1 SGHKS, CDR2 YYEKEE (reference sequence). V lost 4 bases to trimming and J lost 4 bases; unmatched junction nucleotides: 8. CDR3 loop: CASSLTGQGGYGYTF. The DNA of the CDR3 is TGTGCCAGCAGCCTGACGGGACAGGGCGGCTATGGCTACACCTTC.

The chain joins TRBV5-6 to TRBJ2-7, with 10 bases matching TRBD1. V trimming: 0 bases; J trimming: 4 bases; junction bases outside the gene matches: 4. Per germline, CDR1 SGHDT and CDR2 YYEEEE. The CDR3 is made up of 15 amino acids. CDR3 coding DNA: TGTGCCAGCAGCTTGGGGGACAGGGGTGCGTACGAGCAGTACTTC. This encodes CASSLGDRGAYEQYF.

The rearrangement joins TRBV28 to TRBJ1-2; the D gene is possibly TRBD1 (6 bases). Trimming removed 8 bases from V and 2 bases from J, with 9 bases in between. The CDR3 sequence is 12 residues long. Germline CDR1 reads MDHEN; CDR2 reads SYDVKM. CDR3 residues: CASQQGNYGYTF. CDR3 DNA sequence: TGTGCCAGCCAACAGGGCAACTATGGCTACACCTTC.

The chain is built from TRBV4-3 and TRBJ1-5, with TRBD1 as a possible D gene (5 bases). The CDR3 is 16 residues long. Germline lookup yields CDR1 LGHNA and CDR2 YSLEER. Trimming left V 4 bases short and J 2 bases short, with 15 bases between. Written as DNA, the CDR3 is TGCGCCAGCAGCCCCTTCGTAACAGGCGGCAATCAGCCCCAGCATTTT. Its translation is CASSPFVTGGNQPQHF.

The J gene is TRBJ2-7, the V gene TRBV5-5; D perhaps matches TRBD1 (6 bases). Germline V gene data show CDR1 as SGHKS and CDR2 as YYEKEE (reference sequence). V was clipped by 4 bases and J by 4 bases, with 12 bases between them. The CDR3 spans 13 residues. CDR3: CASSPGHPYEQYF. The CDR3 DNA reads as TGTGCCAGCAGCCCGGGACACCCTTACGAGCAGTACTTC.

This chain uses TRBV6-6 with TRBJ2-2, with 8 nucleotides matching TRBD1. The germline V gene has CDR1 MNHNY and CDR2 SVGAGI (reference sequence). The CDR3 spans 15 residues. The ends lost 6 bases at V and 2 bases at J; junction bases unmatched: 5. The CDR3 coding sequence is TGTGCCAGCAGATCCACAGGGGGAAACACCGGGGAGCTGTTTTTT. Translating it yields CASRSTGGNTGELFF.

The chain links TRBV7-6 to TRBJ1-1; unclear D gene. Trimming cost V 3 bases and J 6 bases, with 11 bases left between them. Germline loops: CDR1 SGHVS, CDR2 FNYEAQ. This CDR3 has 13 residues. The CDR3 region is CASSFSYEAEAFF. CDR3 nucleotide sequence: TGTGCCAGCAGCTTCTCTTACGAGGCTGAAGCTTTCTTT.

V usage is TRBV28 and J usage is TRBJ2-7; TRBD1 aligns across 9 bases. The V gene end was trimmed by 8 bases and the J gene end by 6 bases; junction bases not matched to a gene: 5. The germline V gene has CDR1 MDHEN and CDR2 SYDVKM. The CDR3 sequence is 12 residues long. The DNA of the CDR3 is TGTGCCAGCGGGCTACAGGGGGCCGAGCAGTACTTC. Its translation: CASGLQGAEQYF.

The gene calls are TRBV25-1 and TRBJ2-7; D is unclear. Germline V gene lookup returns CDR1 MGHDK and CDR2 SYGVNS. V lost 1 base, J lost 0 bases, and 13 bases lay in between. The CDR3 is 16 residues long. The CDR3: CASSEFGQASSYEQYF. The CDR3 DNA follows: TGTGCCAGCAGTGAATTTGGGCAGGCGAGCTCCTACGAGCAGTACTTC.

J is TRBJ1-1 and V is TRBV11-3, with D unresolved. Deletions cut 1 base from V and 2 bases from J, with 5 bases between. The CDR3 is 13 residues long. CDR1 and CDR2 (germline): SGHNT, YENEEA. The CDR3 sequence is CASSLVSNTEAFF. As DNA, the CDR3 is TGTGCCAGCAGCTTAGTGTCTAACACTGAAGCTTTCTTT.

The genes are TRBV10-2 and TRBJ1-1; D is unresolved. The CDR3 is 14 residues long. Germline V CDR1 and CDR2: WSHSY, SAAADI. The V end lost 3 bases, the J end lost 7 bases, and 15 bases lay between the germline ends. The DNA of the CDR3 is TGCGCCAGCAGTGATATTATGTCCCCAGGTGAAGCTTTCTTT. Protein product: CASSDIMSPGEAFF.

There are a few counts of this clone. This chain connects TRBV7-9 to TRBJ1-2; 8 bases align to TRBD1. CDR1 and CDR2 from the germline V gene are SEHNR and FQNEAQ (reference sequence). With V trimmed by 5 bases and J by 5 bases, 7 bases remained unmatched. The CDR3 loop spans 14 amino acids. CDR3 in amino acids: CASSQGAGGYGYTF. DNA of the CDR3: TGTGCCAGCAGCCAGGGGGCAGGGGGGTATGGCTACACCTTC.

This chain's CDR3 is CASSLDGVGYGYTF. The CDR3 region has the DNA TGTGCCAGCAGCTTAGACGGGGTTGGCTATGGCTACACCTTC. The V and J genes are TRBV7-2 and TRBJ1-2, with D unresolved. This CDR3 is 14 amino acids long. Trimming took off 1 base at V and 4 bases at J, with 10 bases between the two ends. CDR1 is SGHTA and CDR2 is FQGNSA in the germline V gene.

This rearrangement joins TRBV4-3 to TRBJ1-5; D uncertain. The CDR3 length is 13 residues. Trimming cost V 1 base and J 3 bases, with 4 bases left between them. Germline V CDR1 and CDR2: LGHNA, YSLEER. Here the CDR3 reads CASSQGLNQPQHF. CDR3 in DNA: TGCGCCAGCAGCCAAGGACTCAATCAGCCCCAGCATTTT.

This chain links TRBV7-9 with TRBJ1-2; the match to TRBD1 covers 7 bases. In germline, CDR1 is SEHNR, CDR2 FQNEAQ (reference sequence). CDR3 length: 14 amino acids. V dropped 4 bases and J dropped 5; count of bases not matched to a gene: 7. The CDR3 region has the DNA TGTGCCAGCAGCTCTTCGGACAGGAATTATGGCTACACCTTC. It codes for CASSSSDRNYGYTF.

The chain combines TRBV11-2 with TRBJ1-4; D is unresolved. From germline, CDR1 is SGHAT and CDR2 FQNNGV. V was shortened by 5 bases and J by 5 bases, with 15 bases between the two germline ends. This CDR3 contains 15 residues. As DNA, the CDR3 is TGTGCCAGCAGCCGTTTAGAGAGCTTAAATGAAAAACTGTTTTTT. Its protein product is CASSRLESLNEKLFF.

The genes are TRBV5-4 and TRBJ2-7; D is possibly TRBD2 (6 bases). Trimming stripped 2 bases from V and 9 bases from J, with 12 bases between. The CDR3 extends over 12 amino acids. The germline V gene has CDR1 SGHNT and CDR2 YYREEE (reference sequence). CDR3 sequence reads: CASSLGGVGQYF. The CDR3 DNA reads as TGTGCCAGCAGCTTAGGAGGGGTGGGGCAGTACTTC.

The chain has TRBV27 and TRBJ1-1, with D possibly matching TRBD1 (6 bases). Germline V gene sequence: CDR1 MNHEY, CDR2 SMNVEV (reference sequence). V dropped 5 bases and J dropped 5 bases, with 12 bases sitting between them. The CDR3 has 13 residues. The CDR3 coding sequence is TGTGCCAGCAGTCTCCAGGGGAGAACTGAAGCTTTCTTT. It encodes CASSLQGRTEAFF.

The rearrangement joins TRBV5-6 to TRBJ2-3, with D perhaps matching TRBD1 (7 bases). Germline CDR1 SGHDT, CDR2 YYEEEE. The CDR3 has 14 residues. Trimming took off 4 bases at V and 14 bases at J, with 23 bases between the two ends. Written as DNA, the CDR3 is TGTGCCAGCAGCCCGGAGGGACAGATCACAGTAGGGTATTTT. Protein sequence: CASSPEGQITVGYF.